A selection of T cell receptor beta chains follows, all from one sample in a study of blood T cells in healthy people across ages. TCRdb reprocessed the 5' RACE reads with MiXCR, giving one entry per CDR3 protein. There are fewer than 750,000 distinct CDR3 sequences in the sample; over 40% occur only once, and roughly 13% lies in the top ten. Sequenced material: blood. All receptors derive from a woman of 80 years or more in good health. Both conserved end residues are part of each CDR3.

V | CDR3
TRBV20-1 | CSARVSRKETQYF
TRBV12-3/TRBV12-4 | CASSRTSGFSSYNEQFF
TRBV7-2 | CASTKLVSGFEFGNSPLHF
TRBV6-6 | CASSYRPSGRSQTQYF
TRBV28 | CASSLASGRYTDTQYF
TRBV5-1 | CASSLEAGVAAFF
TRBV7-2 | CASSFQGRASTDTQYF
TRBV3-1 | CASSPLGTGNSPLHF
TRBV25-1 | CASREDLGTQYF
TRBV5-1 | CASSLGPASYEQYF
TRBV5-1 | CASNIGYDKNIQYF